This is a list of T cell receptor beta chains from one sample in a study of spatial heterogeneity in lung cancer. A single record per CDR3 protein comes from TCRdb applying MiXCR to the 5' RACE reads. The data hold about 14,000 distinct CDR3 sequences, with 10% observed a single time. Material: PBMCs, obtained at surgery. These receptors were collected from a male donor with early-stage non-small cell lung cancer. CDR3s include the opening cysteine and the closing phenylalanine or tryptophan. D genes are given only for firm matches. Each size is how often the clone was seen (once, few, many) or a class if it is expanded.

V,J,D,size,DNA,CDR3
TRBV30,TRBJ1-4,-,many,TGTGCCTGGAGTGGGGGAATTTCGAATGAAAAACTGTTTTTT,CAWSGGISNEKLFF
TRBV5-6,TRBJ2-5,-,few,TGTGCCAGCAGCGCGGGACCGTCCGGAGTTACCCAGTACTTC,CASSAGPSGVTQYF
TRBV3-1,TRBJ1-1,-,many,TGTGCCAGCAGCCAAGAAGGTCGGCGCCAGAACACTGAAGCTTTCTTT,CASSQEGRRQNTEAFF
TRBV5-1,TRBJ2-1,TRBD2,many,TGCGCCAGCAGCCCGGGATTGGTGGCGGGAGGGCCGAATGAGCAGTTCTTC,CASSPGLVAGGPNEQFF
TRBV7-2,TRBJ2-3,TRBD1,few,TGTGCCAGCAGCTCACCTCCGGGACAGGGGGCTCCAGATACGCAGTATTTT,CASSSPPGQGAPDTQYF
TRBV5-5,TRBJ2-7,TRBD1,many,TGTGCCAGCAGCCGGGACGGGTCAGCAGGGGGGCAGTACTTC,CASSRDGSAGGQYF
TRBV6-2/TRBV6-3,TRBJ2-6,TRBD1,many,TGTGCCAGCAGTGGCTGGACAGGGGCTCCCTCTGGGGCCAACGTCCTGACTTTC,CASSGWTGAPSGANVLTF
TRBV2,TRBJ2-7,-,medium-sized,TGTGCCAGCAGTTCTCGCCGCCCGAGACCCGAGCAGTACTTC,CASSSRRPRPEQYF
TRBV29-1,TRBJ1-2,-,many,TGCAGCGTGGGACGGGACTATGGCTACACCTTC,CSVGRDYGYTF
TRBV7-9,TRBJ2-1,-,many,TGTGCCAGCAGCCCCCCTCCCCGGGACAACATCTACAATGAGCAGTTCTTC,CASSPPPRDNIYNEQFF
TRBV4-3,TRBJ1-1,-,many,TGCGCCAGCAGCCAAGATATGAGCACTGAAGCTTTCTTT,CASSQDMSTEAFF